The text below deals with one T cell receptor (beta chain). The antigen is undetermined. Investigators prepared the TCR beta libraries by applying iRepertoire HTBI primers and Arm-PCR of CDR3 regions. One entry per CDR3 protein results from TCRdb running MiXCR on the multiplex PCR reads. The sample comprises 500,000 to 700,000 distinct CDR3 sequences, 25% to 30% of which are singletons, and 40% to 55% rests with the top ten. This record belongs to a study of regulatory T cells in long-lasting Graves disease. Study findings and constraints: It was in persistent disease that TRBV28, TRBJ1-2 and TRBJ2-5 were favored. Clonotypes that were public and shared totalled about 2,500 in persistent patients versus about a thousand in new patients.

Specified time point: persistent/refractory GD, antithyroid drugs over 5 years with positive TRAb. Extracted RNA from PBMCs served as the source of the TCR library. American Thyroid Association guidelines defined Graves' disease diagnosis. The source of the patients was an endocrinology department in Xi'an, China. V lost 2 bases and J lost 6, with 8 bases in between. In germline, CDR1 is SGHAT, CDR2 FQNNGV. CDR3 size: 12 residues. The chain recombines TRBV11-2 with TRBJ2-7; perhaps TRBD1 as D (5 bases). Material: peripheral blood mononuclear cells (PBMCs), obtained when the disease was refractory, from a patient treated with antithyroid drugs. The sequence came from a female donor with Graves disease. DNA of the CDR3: TGTGCCAGCAGCTTACAGGGTGGCGAGCAGTACTTC. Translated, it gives CASSLQGGEQYF.